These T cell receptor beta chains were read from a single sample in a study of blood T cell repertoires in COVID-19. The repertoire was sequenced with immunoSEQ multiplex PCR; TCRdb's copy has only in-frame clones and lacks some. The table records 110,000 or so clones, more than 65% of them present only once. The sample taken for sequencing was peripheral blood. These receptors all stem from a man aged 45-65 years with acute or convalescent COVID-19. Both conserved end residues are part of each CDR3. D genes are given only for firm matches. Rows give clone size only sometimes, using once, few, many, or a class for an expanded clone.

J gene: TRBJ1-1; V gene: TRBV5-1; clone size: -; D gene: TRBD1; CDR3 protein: CASTRDRGTEAFF; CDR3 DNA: TGCGCCAGCACCCGGGACAGGGGTACTGAAGCTTTCTTT
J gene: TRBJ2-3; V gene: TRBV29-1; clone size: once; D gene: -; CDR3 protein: CSVEGGPAGDTQYF; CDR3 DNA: TGCAGCGTTGAAGGAGGTCCAGCTGGGGATACGCAGTATTTT
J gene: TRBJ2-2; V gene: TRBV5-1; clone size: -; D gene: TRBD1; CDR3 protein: CASSLRQGADTGELFF; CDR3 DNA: TGCGCCAGCAGCTTGCGACAGGGGGCTGACACCGGGGAGCTGTTTTTT
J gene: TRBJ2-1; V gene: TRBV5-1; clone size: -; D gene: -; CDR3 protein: CASSLELAGINEQFF; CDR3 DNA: TGCGCCAGCAGCTTGGAGCTCGCGGGGATAAATGAGCAGTTCTTC
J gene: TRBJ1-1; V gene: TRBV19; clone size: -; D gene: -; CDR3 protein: CASKGQTNSEAFF; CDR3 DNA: TGTGCCAGTAAAGGACAGACGAACTCTGAAGCTTTCTTT
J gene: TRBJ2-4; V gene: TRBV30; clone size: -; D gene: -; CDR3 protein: CAWSVPGGNIQYF; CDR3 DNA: TGTGCCTGGAGTGTACCTGGCGGAAACATTCAGTACTTC
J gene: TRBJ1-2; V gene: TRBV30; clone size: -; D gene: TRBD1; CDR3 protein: CAWSLPGQGDYTF; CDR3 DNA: TGTGCCTGGAGTCTGCCGGGACAGGGGGACTACACCTTC
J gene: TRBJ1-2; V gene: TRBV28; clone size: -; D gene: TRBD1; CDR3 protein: CASSQIRTGNYGYTF; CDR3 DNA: TGTGCCAGCAGCCAGATAAGGACAGGGAACTATGGCTACACCTTC
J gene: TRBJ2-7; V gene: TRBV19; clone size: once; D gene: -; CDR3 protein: CASSRPQGKQYF; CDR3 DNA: TGTGCCAGTAGTCGCCCCCAGGGGAAACAGTACTTC
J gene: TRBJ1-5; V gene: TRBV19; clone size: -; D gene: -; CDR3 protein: CASSIGTGTGNQPQHF; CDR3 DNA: TGTGCCAGTAGTATCGGTACCGGGACTGGTAATCAGCCCCAGCATTTT
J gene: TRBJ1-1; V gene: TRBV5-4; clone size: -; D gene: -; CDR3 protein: CASSQEGTGGNTEAFF; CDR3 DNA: TGTGCCAGCAGCCAGGAAGGTACCGGAGGTAACACTGAAGCTTTCTTT
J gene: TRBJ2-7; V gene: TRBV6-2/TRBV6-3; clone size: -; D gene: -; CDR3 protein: CASRYRQDVYEQYF; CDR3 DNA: TGTGCCAGCAGGTACCGACAGGACGTATACGAGCAGTACTTC
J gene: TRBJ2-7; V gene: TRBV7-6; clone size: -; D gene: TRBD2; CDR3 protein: CASSPSVGLADEQYF; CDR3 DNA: TGTGCCAGCAGCCCTTCGGTCGGGCTAGCGGACGAGCAGTACTTC
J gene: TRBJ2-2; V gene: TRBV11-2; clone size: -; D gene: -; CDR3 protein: CASSLERFREEAGELFF; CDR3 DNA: TGTGCCAGCAGCTTAGAACGCTTCCGGGAAGAAGCCGGGGAGCTGTTTTTT
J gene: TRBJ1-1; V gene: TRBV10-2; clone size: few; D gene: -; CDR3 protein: CASSESVTRPRAFF; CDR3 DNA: TGCGCCAGCAGTGAGTCAGTAACGAGGCCGAGGGCTTTCTTT
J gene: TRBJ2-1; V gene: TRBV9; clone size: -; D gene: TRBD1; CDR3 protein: CASSPWTGVGNEQFF; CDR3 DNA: TGTGCCAGCAGCCCATGGACAGGGGTTGGCAATGAGCAGTTCTTC
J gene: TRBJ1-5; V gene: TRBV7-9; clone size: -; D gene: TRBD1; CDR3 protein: CASSWGQNNQPQHF; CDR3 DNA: TGTGCCAGCAGCTGGGGACAGAACAATCAGCCCCAGCATTTT
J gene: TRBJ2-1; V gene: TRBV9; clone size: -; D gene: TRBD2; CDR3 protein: CASSLVGTSGNPSYNEQFF; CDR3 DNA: TGTGCCAGCAGCCTCGTGGGGACTAGCGGAAACCCCTCCTACAATGAGCAGTTCTTC
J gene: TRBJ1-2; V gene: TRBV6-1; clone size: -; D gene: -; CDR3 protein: CASSEGGLGYTF; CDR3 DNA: TGTGCCAGCAGTGAAGGGGGGCTCGGCTACACCTTC
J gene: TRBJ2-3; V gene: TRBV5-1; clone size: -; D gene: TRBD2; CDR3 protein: CASAGGASTDTQYF; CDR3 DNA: TGCGCCAGCGCGGGGGGGGCCAGCACAGATACGCAGTATTTT
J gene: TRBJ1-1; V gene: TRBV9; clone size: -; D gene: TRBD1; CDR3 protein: CASSTRQGAQAFF; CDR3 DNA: TGTGCCAGCAGCACGAGACAGGGGGCTCAAGCTTTCTTT
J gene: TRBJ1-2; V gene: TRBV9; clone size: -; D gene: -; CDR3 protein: CASSQLGGRGYGYTF; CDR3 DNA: TGTGCCAGCAGCCAACTGGGCGGCAGGGGCTATGGCTACACCTTC
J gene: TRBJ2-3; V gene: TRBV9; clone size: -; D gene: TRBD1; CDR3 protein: CASSVGQGVTDTQYF; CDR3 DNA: TGTGCCAGCAGCGTAGGACAGGGGGTCACAGATACGCAGTATTTT
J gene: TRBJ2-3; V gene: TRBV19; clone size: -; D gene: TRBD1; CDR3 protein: CASSLSNRGTDTQYF; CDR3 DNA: TGTGCCAGTAGTCTAAGCAACAGGGGGACAGATACGCAGTATTTT
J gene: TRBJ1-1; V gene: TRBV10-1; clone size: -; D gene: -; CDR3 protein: CASSEAEGGNTEAFF; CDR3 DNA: TGCGCCAGCAGTGAGGCAGAAGGGGGGAACACTGAAGCTTTCTTT
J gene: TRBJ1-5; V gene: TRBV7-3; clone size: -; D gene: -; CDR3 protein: CASSLIAGRGNQPQHF; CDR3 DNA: TGTGCCAGCAGCTTAATAGCGGGGAGAGGCAATCAGCCCCAGCATTTT
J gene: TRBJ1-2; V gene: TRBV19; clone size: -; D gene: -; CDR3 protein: CASSIREVEGYTF; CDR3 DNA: TGTGCCAGTAGTATACGGGAGGTGGAGGGCTACACCTTC
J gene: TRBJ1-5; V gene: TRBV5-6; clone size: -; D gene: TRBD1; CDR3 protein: CASSRAEDRGYSNQPQHF; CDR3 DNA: TGTGCCAGCAGCCGAGCTGAGGACAGGGGTTATAGCAATCAGCCCCAGCATTTT
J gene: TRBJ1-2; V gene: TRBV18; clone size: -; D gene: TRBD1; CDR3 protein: CASSPPTGVPYGYTF; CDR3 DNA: TGTGCCAGCTCACCACCGACAGGGGTCCCGTATGGCTACACCTTC